This T cell receptor (beta chain) originates from a study of T cell responses to AZD1222 COVID-19 vaccine. Study results and caveats: A reported finding is that nearly half of spike-specific TCRs target unmutated variant regions. Regions 160-218 and 743-854 held dominance among vaccine-associated CD4 TCRs, which spanned spike. No repertoire was sampled before or during the peak T cell response, only after it.

Remarks on this clone: As yet, its antigen is unknown.

The germline CDR1 and CDR2 sequences are SGHTA and FQGTGA. The CDR3 has 13 amino acids. V lost 4 bases to trimming and J lost 12 bases, with 16 bases between them. TCRdb's table, derived via immunoSEQ multiplex PCR, lists solely in-frame clones and lacks some. The profile shows tens of thousands of clones, 90% to 95% of them singletons. The source material was peripheral blood, sampled 28 days after the second dose of the MenACWY control vaccine. The receptor comes from an adult who received the MenACWY meningococcal vaccine as a control. V gene TRBV7-3 combines with J gene TRBJ2-1; no clear D. Written as DNA, the CDR3 is TGTGCCAGCAGCTCCACGTCTGGCGCCGGGCAGTTCTTC. Translation: CASSSTSGAGQFF.